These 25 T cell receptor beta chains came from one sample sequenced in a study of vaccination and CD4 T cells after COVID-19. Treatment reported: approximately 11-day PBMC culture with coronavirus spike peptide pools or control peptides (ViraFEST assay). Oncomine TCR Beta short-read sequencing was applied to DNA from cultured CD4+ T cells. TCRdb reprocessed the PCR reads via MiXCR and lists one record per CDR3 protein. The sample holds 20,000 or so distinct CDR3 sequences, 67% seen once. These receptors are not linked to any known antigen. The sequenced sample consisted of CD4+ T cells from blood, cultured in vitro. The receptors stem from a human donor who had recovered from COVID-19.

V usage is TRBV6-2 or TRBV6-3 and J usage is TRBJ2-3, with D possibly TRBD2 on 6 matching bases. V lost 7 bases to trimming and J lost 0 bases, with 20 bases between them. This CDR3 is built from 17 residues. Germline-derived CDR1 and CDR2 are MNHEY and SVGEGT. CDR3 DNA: TGTGCCAGCACCCGAAATAGGCGGGGTGCTAGCACAGATACGCAGTATTTT. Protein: CASTRNRRGASTDTQYF.

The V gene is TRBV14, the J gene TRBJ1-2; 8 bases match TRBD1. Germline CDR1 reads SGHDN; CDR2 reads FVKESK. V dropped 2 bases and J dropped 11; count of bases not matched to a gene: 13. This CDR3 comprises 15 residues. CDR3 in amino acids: CASSQNLRQGRLYTF. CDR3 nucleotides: TGTGCCAGCAGCCAAAATCTCCGACAGGGGCGTTTATACACCTTC.

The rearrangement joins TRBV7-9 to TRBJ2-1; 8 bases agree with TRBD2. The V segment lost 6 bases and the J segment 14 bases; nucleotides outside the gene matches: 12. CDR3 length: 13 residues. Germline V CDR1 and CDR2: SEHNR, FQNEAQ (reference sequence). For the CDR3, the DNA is TGTGCCAGCAGGGGTGATGGTAGCGGGAACAAGTTCTTC. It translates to CASRGDGSGNKFF.

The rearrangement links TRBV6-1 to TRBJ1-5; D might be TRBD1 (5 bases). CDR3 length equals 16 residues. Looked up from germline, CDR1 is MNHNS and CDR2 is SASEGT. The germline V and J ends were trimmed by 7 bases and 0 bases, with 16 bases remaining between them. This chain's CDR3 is CASTKLQVYSNQPQHF. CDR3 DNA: TGTGCCAGCACGAAACTACAGGTATATAGCAATCAGCCCCAGCATTTT.

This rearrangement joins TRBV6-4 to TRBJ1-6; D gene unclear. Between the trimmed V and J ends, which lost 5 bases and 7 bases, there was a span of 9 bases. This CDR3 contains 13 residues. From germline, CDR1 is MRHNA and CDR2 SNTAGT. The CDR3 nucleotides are TGTGCCAGCAGTTTGGACGGAAATTCACCCCTCCACTTT. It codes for CASSLDGNSPLHF.

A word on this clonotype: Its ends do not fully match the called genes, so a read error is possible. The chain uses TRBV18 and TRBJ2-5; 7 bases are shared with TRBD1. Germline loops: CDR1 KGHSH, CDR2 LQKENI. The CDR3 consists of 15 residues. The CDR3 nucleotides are TGTGCCAGCTCACCGGGACAGCATCCCGGGGAGACCCAGTGCTTC. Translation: CASSPGQHPGETQCF.

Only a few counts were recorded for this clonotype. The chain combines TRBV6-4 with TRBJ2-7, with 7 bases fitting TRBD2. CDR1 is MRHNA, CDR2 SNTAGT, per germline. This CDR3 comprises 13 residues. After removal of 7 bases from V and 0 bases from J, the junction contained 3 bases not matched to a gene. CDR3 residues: CASMGGYSYEQYF. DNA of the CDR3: TGTGCCAGCATGGGGGGGTACTCCTACGAGCAGTACTTC.

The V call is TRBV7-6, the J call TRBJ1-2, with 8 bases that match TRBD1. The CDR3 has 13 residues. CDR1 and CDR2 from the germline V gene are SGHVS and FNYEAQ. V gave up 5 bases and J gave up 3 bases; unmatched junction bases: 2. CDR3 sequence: CASSLTGDYGYTF. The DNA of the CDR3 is TGTGCCAGCAGCCTGACAGGGGACTATGGCTACACCTTC.

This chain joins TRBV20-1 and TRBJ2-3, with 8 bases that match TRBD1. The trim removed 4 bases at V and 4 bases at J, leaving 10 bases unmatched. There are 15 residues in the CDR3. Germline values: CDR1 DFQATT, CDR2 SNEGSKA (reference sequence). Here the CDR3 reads CSANARDRSADTQYF. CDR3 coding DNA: TGCAGTGCTAACGCCCGGGACAGGAGTGCAGATACGCAGTATTTT.

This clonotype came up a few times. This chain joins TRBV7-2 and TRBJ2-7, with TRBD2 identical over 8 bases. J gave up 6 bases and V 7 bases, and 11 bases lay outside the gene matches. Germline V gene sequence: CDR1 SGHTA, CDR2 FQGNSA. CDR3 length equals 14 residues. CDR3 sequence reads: CASTQAGLVSEQYF. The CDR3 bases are TGTGCCAGCACCCAAGCGGGACTAGTTTCCGAGCAGTACTTC.

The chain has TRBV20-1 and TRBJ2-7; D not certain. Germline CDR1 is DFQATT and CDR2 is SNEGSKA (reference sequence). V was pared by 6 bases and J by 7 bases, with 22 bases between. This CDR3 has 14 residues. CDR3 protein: CSAMVPVPLGEQYF. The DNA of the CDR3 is TGCAGTGCAATGGTCCCGGTTCCCCTCGGGGAGCAGTACTTC.

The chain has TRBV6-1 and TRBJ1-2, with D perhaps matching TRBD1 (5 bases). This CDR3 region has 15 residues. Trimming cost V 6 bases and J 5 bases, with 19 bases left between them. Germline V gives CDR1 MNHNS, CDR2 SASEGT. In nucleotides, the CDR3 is TGTGCCAGCAGCCCTGGAGGAACGGGGGTTTATGGCTACACCTTC. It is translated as CASSPGGTGVYGYTF.

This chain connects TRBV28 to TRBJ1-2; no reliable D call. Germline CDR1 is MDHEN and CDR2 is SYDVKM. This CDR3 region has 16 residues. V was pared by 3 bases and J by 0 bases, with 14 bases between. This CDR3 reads CASSLRRVNSNYGYTF. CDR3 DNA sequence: TGTGCCAGCAGTTTGCGGAGAGTTAATTCTAACTATGGCTACACCTTC.

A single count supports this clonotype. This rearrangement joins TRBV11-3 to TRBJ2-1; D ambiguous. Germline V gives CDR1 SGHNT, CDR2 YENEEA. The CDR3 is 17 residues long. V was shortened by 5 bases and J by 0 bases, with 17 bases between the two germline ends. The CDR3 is CASSPLGGLSSYNEQFF. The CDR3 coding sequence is TGTGCCAGCAGCCCGCTCGGTGGGTTGAGCTCCTACAATGAGCAGTTCTTC.

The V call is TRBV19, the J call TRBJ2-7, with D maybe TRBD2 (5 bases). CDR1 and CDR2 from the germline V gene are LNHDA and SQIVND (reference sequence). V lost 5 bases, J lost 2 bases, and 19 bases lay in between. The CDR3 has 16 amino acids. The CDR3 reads CASSPRPSGPTYEQYF. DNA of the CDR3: TGTGCCAGTAGTCCACGCCCGAGCGGACCCACCTACGAGCAGTACTTC. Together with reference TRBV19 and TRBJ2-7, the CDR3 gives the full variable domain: DGGITQSPKYLFRKEGQNVTLSCEQNLNHDAMYWYRQDPGQGLRLIYYSQIVNDFQKGDIAEGYSVSREKKESFPLTVTSAQKNPTAFYLCASSPRPSGPTYEQYFGPGTRLTVT.

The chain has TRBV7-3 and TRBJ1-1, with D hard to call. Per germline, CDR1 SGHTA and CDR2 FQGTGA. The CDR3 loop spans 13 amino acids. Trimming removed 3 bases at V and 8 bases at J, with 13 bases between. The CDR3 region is CASSFAVGREAFF. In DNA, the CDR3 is TGTGCCAGCAGCTTCGCGGTCGGCAGAGAAGCTTTCTTT.

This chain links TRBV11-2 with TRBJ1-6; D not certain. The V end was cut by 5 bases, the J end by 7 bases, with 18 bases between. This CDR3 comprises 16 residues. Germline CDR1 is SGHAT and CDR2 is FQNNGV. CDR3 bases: TGTGCCAGCAGCGACCTTCCGCGGATCCCCAATTCACCCCTCCACTTT. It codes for CASSDLPRIPNSPLHF.

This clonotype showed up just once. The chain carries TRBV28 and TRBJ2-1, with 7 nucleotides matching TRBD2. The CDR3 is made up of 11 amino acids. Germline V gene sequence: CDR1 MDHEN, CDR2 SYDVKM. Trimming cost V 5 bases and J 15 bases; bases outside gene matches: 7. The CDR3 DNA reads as TGTGCCAGCAGTCTTGCGGGAGTGGGGTTCTTC. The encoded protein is CASSLAGVGFF.

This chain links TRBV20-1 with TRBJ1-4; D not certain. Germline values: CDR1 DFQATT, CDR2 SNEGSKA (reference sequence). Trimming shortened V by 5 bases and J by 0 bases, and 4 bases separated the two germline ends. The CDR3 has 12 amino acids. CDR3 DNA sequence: TGCAGTGCTCTTCCAACTAATGAAAAACTGTTTTTT. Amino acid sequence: CSALPTNEKLFF.

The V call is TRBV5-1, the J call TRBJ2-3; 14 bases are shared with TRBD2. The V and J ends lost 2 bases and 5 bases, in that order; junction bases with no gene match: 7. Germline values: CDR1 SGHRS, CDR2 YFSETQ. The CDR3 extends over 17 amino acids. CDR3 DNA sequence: TGCGCCAGCAGCTTAACGCGACTAGCGGGGGGGGAAGATACGCAGTATTTT. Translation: CASSLTRLAGGEDTQYF.

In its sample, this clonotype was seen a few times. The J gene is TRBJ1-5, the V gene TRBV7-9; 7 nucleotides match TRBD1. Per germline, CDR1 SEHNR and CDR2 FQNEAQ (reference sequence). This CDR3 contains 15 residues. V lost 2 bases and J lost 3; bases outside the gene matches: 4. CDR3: CASSLWTGNNQPQHF. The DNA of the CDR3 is TGTGCCAGCAGCTTATGGACAGGAAACAATCAGCCCCAGCATTTT.

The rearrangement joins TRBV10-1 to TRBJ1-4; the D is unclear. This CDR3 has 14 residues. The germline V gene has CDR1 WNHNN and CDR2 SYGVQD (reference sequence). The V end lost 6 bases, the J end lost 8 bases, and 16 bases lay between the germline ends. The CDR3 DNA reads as TGCGCCAGCAGCCCTCGGAGGGCTGCCGAAAAACTGTTTTTT. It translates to CASSPRRAAEKLFF.

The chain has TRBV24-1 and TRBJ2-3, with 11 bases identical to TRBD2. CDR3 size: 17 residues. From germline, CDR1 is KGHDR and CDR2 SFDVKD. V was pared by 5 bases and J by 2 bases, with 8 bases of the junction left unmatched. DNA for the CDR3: TGTGCCACCAGTGGCCTAGCGGGAGGATACATCACAGATACGCAGTATTTT. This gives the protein CATSGLAGGYITDTQYF.

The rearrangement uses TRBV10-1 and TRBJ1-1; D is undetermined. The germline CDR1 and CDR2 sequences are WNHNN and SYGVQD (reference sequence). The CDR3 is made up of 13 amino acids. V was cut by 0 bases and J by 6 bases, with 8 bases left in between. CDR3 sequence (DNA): TGCGCCAGCAGTGAGTCTGGCCGATCTGAAGCTTTCTTT. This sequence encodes CASSESGRSEAFF.

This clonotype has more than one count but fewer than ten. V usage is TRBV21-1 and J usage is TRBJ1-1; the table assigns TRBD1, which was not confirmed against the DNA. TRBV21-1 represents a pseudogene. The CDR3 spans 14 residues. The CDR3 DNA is TGTGCCAGCAGCAGGGGCAAGGGGAACACTGAAGCTTTCTTT. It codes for CASSRGKGNTEAFF.